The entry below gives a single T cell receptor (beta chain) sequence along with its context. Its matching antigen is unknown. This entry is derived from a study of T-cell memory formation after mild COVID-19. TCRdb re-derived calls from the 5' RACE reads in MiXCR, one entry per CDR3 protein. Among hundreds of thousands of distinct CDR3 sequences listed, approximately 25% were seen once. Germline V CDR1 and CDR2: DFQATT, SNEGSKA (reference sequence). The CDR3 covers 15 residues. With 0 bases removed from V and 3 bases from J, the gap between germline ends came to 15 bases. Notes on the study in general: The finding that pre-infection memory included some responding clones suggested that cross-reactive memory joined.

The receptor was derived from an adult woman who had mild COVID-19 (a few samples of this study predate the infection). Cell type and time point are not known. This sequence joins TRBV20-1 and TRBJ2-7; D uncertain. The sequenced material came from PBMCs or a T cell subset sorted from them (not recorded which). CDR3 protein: CSARDRYGRRYEQYF. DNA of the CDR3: TGCAGTGCTAGAGATAGGTATGGCAGGCGCTACGAGCAGTACTTC.